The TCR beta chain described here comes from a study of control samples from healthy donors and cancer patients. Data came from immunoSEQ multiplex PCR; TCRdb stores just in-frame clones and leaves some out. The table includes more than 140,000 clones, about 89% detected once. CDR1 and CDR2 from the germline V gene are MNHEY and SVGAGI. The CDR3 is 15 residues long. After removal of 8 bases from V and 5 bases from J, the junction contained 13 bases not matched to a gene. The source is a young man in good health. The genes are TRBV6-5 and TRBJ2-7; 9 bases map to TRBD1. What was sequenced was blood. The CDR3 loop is CASGLKGTGSHEQYF. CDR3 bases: TGTGCCAGCGGACTGAAAGGGACAGGGAGCCACGAGCAGTACTTC.